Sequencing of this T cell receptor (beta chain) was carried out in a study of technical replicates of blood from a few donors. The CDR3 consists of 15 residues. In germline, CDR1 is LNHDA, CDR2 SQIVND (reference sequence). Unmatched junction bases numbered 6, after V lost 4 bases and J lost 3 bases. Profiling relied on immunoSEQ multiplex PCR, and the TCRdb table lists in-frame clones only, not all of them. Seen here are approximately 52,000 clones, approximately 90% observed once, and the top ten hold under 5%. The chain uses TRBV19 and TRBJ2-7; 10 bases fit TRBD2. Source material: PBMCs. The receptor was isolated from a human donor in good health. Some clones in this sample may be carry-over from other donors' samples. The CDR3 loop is CASSRGLAEGYEQYF. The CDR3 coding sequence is TGTGCCAGTAGTAGAGGACTAGCGGAGGGCTACGAGCAGTACTTC.